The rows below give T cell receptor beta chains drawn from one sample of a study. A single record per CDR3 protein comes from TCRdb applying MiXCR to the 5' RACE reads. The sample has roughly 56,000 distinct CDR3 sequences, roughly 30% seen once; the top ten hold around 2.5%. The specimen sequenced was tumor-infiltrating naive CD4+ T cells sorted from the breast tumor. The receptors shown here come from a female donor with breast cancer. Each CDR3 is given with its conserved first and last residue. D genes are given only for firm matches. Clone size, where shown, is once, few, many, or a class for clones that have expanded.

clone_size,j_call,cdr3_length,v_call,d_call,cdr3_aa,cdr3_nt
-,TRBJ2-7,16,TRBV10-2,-,CASSQAMGMRAYEQYF,TGCGCCAGCAGCCAAGCGATGGGTATGAGGGCCTACGAGCAGTACTTC
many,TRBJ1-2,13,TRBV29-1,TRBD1,CSVREGDSYGYTF,TGCAGTGTCAGGGAGGGGGACAGCTATGGCTACACCTTC
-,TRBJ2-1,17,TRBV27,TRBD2,CASRSLPGLAGGWEQFF,TGTGCCAGCAGGAGCCTACCGGGACTAGCGGGGGGGTGGGAGCAGTTCTTC
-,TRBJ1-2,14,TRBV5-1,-,CASSEGGNNYGYTF,TGCGCCAGCAGTGAAGGGGGTAATAACTATGGCTACACCTTC
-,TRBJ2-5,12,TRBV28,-,CASSSSVQTQYF,TGTGCCAGCAGTTCTAGCGTCCAGACCCAGTACTTC
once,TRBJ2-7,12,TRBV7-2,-,CASSLLGGEQYF,TGTGCCAGCAGCTTATTAGGCGGCGAGCAGTACTTC
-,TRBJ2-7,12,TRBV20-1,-,CSARDGRGGQYF,TGCAGTGCTAGAGATGGTAGGGGTGGGCAGTACTTC
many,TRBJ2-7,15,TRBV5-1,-,CASSTTGLRSYEQYF,TGCGCCAGCAGCACTACGGGACTCCGCTCCTACGAGCAGTACTTC
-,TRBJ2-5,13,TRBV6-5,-,CASRRHVQETQYF,TGTGCCAGCAGGAGACATGTACAAGAGACCCAGTACTTC
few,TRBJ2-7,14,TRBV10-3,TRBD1,CAIKLGQGDYEQYF,TGTGCCATCAAGTTGGGACAGGGCGACTACGAGCAGTACTTC
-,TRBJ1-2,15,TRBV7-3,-,CASSTGQEQWYGYTF,TGTGCCAGCAGCACAGGGCAGGAACAGTGGTATGGCTACACCTTC
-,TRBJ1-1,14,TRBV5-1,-,CASSLASGRAEAFF,TGCGCCAGCAGCTTGGCCTCAGGTCGGGCTGAAGCTTTCTTT
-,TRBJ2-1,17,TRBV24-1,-,CATSDSDPSLGFNEQFF,TGTGCCACCAGTGACTCCGACCCATCACTAGGCTTTAATGAGCAGTTCTTC
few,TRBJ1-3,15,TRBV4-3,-,CASSQRPGPGNTIYF,TGCGCCAGCAGCCAGCGGCCGGGCCCTGGAAACACCATATATTTT
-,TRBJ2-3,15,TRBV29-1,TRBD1,CSVEVDRGGTDTQYF,TGCAGCGTTGAAGTGGACAGGGGTGGTACAGATACGCAGTATTTT
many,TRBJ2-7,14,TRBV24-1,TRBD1,CATSDWTGGYEQYF,TGTGCCACCAGTGATTGGACAGGGGGCTACGAGCAGTACTTC
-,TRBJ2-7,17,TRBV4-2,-,CASSPRLRTVGSYEQYF,TGTGCCAGCAGCCCTCGCCTAAGGACAGTGGGAAGCTACGAGCAGTACTTC
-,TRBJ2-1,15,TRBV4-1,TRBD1,CASSGRRDRANEQFF,TGCGCCAGCAGCGGACGAAGGGACAGGGCCAATGAGCAGTTCTTC
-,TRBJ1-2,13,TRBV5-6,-,CASSRQLSYGYTF,TGTGCCAGCAGCCGACAGCTTTCCTATGGCTACACCTTC
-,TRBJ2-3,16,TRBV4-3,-,CASSQDPDGYTDTQYF,TGCGCCAGCAGCCAAGATCCCGACGGATACACAGATACGCAGTATTTT
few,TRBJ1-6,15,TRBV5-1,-,CASSPEARVESPLHF,TGCGCCAGCAGCCCCGAGGCCAGGGTAGAATCACCCCTCCACTTT
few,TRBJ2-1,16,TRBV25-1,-,CASSESASVDYNEQFF,TGTGCCAGCAGTGAATCGGCTAGCGTAGACTACAATGAGCAGTTCTTC
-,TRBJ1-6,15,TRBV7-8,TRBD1,CASSLEGAGGSPLHF,TGTGCCAGCAGCTTAGAGGGGGCCGGTGGTTCACCCCTCCACTTT
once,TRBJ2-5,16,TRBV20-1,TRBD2,CSASGASGRARETQYF,TGCAGTGCTAGTGGGGCTAGCGGGAGGGCTCGGGAGACCCAGTACTTC
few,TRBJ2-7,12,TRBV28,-,CASSIQGYEQYF,TGTGCCAGCAGCATACAGGGCTACGAGCAGTACTTC
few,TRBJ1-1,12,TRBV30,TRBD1,CAWADRDTEAFF,TGTGCCTGGGCTGACAGGGACACTGAAGCTTTCTTT
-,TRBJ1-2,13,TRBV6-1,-,CASSRTPMEGYTF,TGTGCCAGCAGCAGGACGCCCATGGAAGGCTACACCTTC
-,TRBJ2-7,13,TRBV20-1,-,CSAPLPGSYEQYF,TGCAGTGCTCCGCTGCCGGGCTCCTACGAGCAGTACTTC
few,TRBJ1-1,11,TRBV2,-,CAGDGGTEAFF,TGTGCCGGAGATGGGGGCACTGAAGCTTTCTTT
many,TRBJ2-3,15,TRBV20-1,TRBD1,CSARGQGDNTDTQYF,TGCAGTGCTAGAGGACAGGGTGATAACACAGATACGCAGTATTTT
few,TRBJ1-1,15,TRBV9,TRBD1,CASSAGQAVNTEAFF,TGTGCCAGCAGCGCCGGACAGGCGGTGAACACTGAAGCTTTCTTT
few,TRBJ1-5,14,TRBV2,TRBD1,CASTGQGRSQPQHF,TGTGCCAGCACTGGACAGGGTCGGAGTCAGCCCCAGCATTTT
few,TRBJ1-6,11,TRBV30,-,CAWSPGSPLHF,TGTGCCTGGAGTCCAGGCTCACCCCTCCACTTT
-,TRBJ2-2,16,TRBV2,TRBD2,CASSATGTTHTGELFF,TGTGCCAGCAGCGCTACCGGGACTACCCACACCGGGGAGCTGTTTTTT
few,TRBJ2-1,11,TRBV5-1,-,CASSPDYEQFF,TGCGCCAGCAGCCCCGACTATGAGCAGTTCTTC
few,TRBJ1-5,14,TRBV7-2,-,CASSVQGPPQPQHF,TGTGCCAGCAGCGTACAGGGCCCCCCTCAGCCCCAGCATTTT
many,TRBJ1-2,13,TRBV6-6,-,CASSYGWGNGYTF,TGTGCCAGCAGTTACGGTTGGGGGAATGGCTACACCTTC
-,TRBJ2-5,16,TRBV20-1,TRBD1,CSARALTDRNQETQYF,TGCAGTGCTAGAGCACTTACGGACAGGAACCAAGAGACCCAGTACTTC
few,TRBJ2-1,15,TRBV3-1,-,CASSQDVQGMREQFF,TGTGCCAGCAGCCAAGATGTGCAGGGAATGCGTGAGCAGTTCTTC
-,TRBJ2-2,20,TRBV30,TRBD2,CAWSVQIGTSGGAHTGELFF,TGTGCCTGGAGCGTACAAATCGGGACTAGCGGGGGGGCCCACACCGGGGAGCTGTTTTTT